The text below deals with one T cell receptor beta chain. Its antigen is still unknown. No clone much larger than this one lies a single base away; base qualities are absent. Compared with germline, V lacks 3 bases and J lacks 3 bases; bases without a gene match: 5. The CDR1 and CDR2 encoded by the germline V gene (reference sequence) are LNHDA and SQIVND. From the cysteine through the phenylalanine, the CDR3 covers 15 amino acids. Just the 45-base CDR3 DNA is kept, in frame starting at base 1. These data come from a study of blood T cell repertoires in COVID-19 (dated by TCRdb to between 2020 and 2021). Looking at the study overall: Collaborator samples came from the United States, Italy and Spain and covered acute and convalescent phases of COVID-19. The repertoires were released in a freely available public database intended as a resource for research on the immune response to SARS-CoV-2. Sample metadata almost always included a de-identified subject ID, COVID-19 status, age in years and sex. Deeply sampled blood TCRbeta repertoires from subjects exposed to, actively infected with, or recovered from COVID-19 were included in the dataset. Samples were obtained from the ongoing ImmuneRACE study (first 160 participants) and from 1,254 subjects provided by 6 global collaborators. Where available, HLA class I and class II types were obtained from metadata supplied by the sample provider rather than from assay-based typing. The prospective study material was composed of cDNA or gDNA derived from T cells, B-cell-depleted T cells, or PBMCs. Study-level results and caveats: Clinical and demographic metadata were provided uncurated, with the amount varying by source and participant.

At one collaborating source in Seattle, patients were enrolled during active infection and were followed longitudinally through the course of disease. Each collaborating institution followed its own protocols to collect whole blood in K2EDTA tubes. For TCRbeta analysis, collaborator samples were shipped as frozen whole blood, as isolated PBMCs, or as DNA extracted from either sample type. The immunoSEQ Assay, a bias-controlled multiplex PCR, was used to amplify TCRbeta CDR3 regions from genomic DNA. Regarding the original processing steps: The number of nucleated cells in each sample was estimated by amplification of reference gene primers within the assay. Sequence reads were collapsed and filtered to measure the absolute abundance of every unique TCRbeta CDR3 rearrangement. For each sample, productive Simpson clonality was calculated as the square root of Simpson's diversity index across productive rearrangements. TCRdb stores this immuneACCESS table with in-frame sequences only. Part of the clones is absent; in the studies checked, under half of the shortfall reflects unresolved V genes, and no reason is known for the rest. That table is the source of V, J and clone size, and D and trimming were worked out from the DNA. This sample holds about 180,000 clones; about 81% were observed only once. The ten most abundant clones make up about 12% of the sample.

Sequencing was performed on peripheral blood. The chain employs TRBV19 and TRBJ2-3; 8 nucleotides in the junction match TRBD1. The sequence was obtained from a woman aged 80 or over with COVID-19, enrolled during active disease. The CDR3 is CASSIPRGQTDTQYF. Read as DNA, the sequence is TGTGCCAGTAGTATCCCCAGGGGGCAGACAGATACGCAGTATTTT.